This TCR beta chain derives from a study of blood T cells in healthy people across ages. Whole-study results and caveats: Long-lived and aged donors differed, with more naive CD4+ cells and higher diversity in the long-lived.

Combining a sample-barcoded 5' primer with a J-beta primer mix, a second PCR ran for roughly 7 to 11 cycles. Carrying 12 random nucleotides, a template-switch adaptor labeled each individual cDNA molecule. A single record per CDR3 protein comes from TCRdb applying MiXCR to the 5' RACE reads. The sample has some 1.4 million distinct CDR3 sequences, 35% to 45% seen once. As concerns this clonotype: Its antigen remains unidentified.

Per sample, at least 6 micrograms of total RNA were extracted. The CDR3 has 14 amino acids. Trimming removed 4 bases from V and 1 base from J, with 11 bases in between. Germline V gives CDR1 SGHRS, CDR2 YFSETQ. The V call is TRBV5-1, the J call TRBJ2-5; D is perhaps TRBD1 (6 bases). Sequenced: blood. This TCR came from a woman younger than 30 in good health. CDR3 in amino acids: CASSHVGAQETQYF. The DNA for the CDR3 is TGCGCCAGCAGCCACGTGGGGGCCCAAGAGACCCAGTACTTC. The entire variable domain, with the rest obtained from reference TRBV5-1 and TRBJ2-5, is as follows: KAGVTQTPRYLIKTRGQQVTLSCSPISGHRSVSWYQQTPGQGLQFLFEYFSETQRNKGNFPGRFSGRQFSNSRSEMNVSTLELGDSALYLCASSHVGAQETQYFGPGTRLLVL.